This TCR beta chain is drawn from a study of sequential checkpoint blockade in melanoma. Study summary: Both treatment sequences were followed by maintenance nivolumab. 85 to 95 pretreatment tumor DNA samples were TCRβ immunosequenced.

Data came from immunoSEQ multiplex PCR; TCRdb stores just in-frame clones and leaves some out. The sample carries almost 9,500 clones, 27% recorded once. Regarding treatment: randomized to nivolumab then ipilimumab (arm A) or the reverse (arm B). This clone has a count of ten or more. The TCR originated in a human donor with melanoma. This material consisted of tumor tissue (inferred from file names), taken from a patient given nivolumab and ipilimumab in sequence.

CDR3 in DNA: TGTGCCAGCAGCTTAGTGGGGGCCGGGGAGCTGTTTTTT. It is translated as CASSLVGAGELFF. The chain recombines TRBV7-2 with TRBJ2-2; D tentatively fits TRBD1 or TRBD2 (5 bases each). Germline loops: CDR1 SGHTA, CDR2 FQGNSA. There are 13 residues in the CDR3. V was pared by 1 base and J by 6 bases, with 6 bases between.